These 10 T cell receptor beta chains came from one sample sequenced in a study of shared clonotypes between healthy human individuals (TCRdb year 2020). Receptor libraries were prepared by the immunoSEQ multiplex PCR assay. TCRdb stores this immuneACCESS table with in-frame sequences only. Part of the clones is absent; in the studies checked, under half of the shortfall reflects unresolved V genes, and no reason is known for the rest. The sample table shows approximately 2.4 million clones, and approximately 95% are seen once. Roughly 0.13% of the sample comes from the top ten. Input material: naive CD4+ T cells sorted from blood. The cell subset or site label corresponds to: CD45RA+ positively selected. The source is a man in his late teens or twenties in good health.

This chain uses TRBV9 with TRBJ2-7; D not certain. In germline, CDR1 is SGDLS, CDR2 YYNGEE. The CDR3 has 16 residues. The germline V and J ends were trimmed by 2 bases and 0 bases, with 15 bases remaining between them. The CDR3 spells CASSVFNTATSYEQYF. CDR3 coding DNA: TGTGCCAGCAGCGTTTTCAACACAGCAACCTCCTACGAGCAGTACTTC.

The rearrangement joins TRBV10-3 to TRBJ1-1, with 8 positions matching TRBD1. The CDR3 runs 15 residues. The germline V gene encodes CDR1 ENHRY and CDR2 SYGVKD. With 10 bases clipped from V and 4 bases from J, the junction kept 14 bases outside the gene matches. The CDR3 DNA reads TGTGCCACCGTTGGGACAGGACTGAGTGCCACTGAAGCTTTCTTT. Amino acid sequence: CATVGTGLSATEAFF.

V is TRBV4-3 and J is TRBJ1-4; 10 bases fit TRBD1. The germline CDR1 and CDR2 sequences are LGHNA and YSLEER. J lost 8 bases, V lost 0 bases, and 3 bases had no gene match. This CDR3 is built from 15 residues. For the CDR3, the DNA is TGCGCCAGCAGCCAAGACGACAGGGGGCGAGAAAAACTGTTTTTT. Residues: CASSQDDRGREKLFF.

This clone has just one count. This rearrangement joins TRBV6-5 to TRBJ2-7, with 7 bases matching TRBD1. CDR1 and CDR2 from the germline V gene are MNHEY and SVGAGI. This CDR3 has 13 residues. The V gene end was trimmed by 4 bases and the J gene end by 3 bases; junction bases not matched to a gene: 3. In DNA, the CDR3 is TGTGCCAGCAGTTCTCAGGGGGACTACGAGCAGTACTTC. It encodes CASSSQGDYEQYF.

The chain recombines TRBV6-5 with TRBJ2-7; 9 bases agree with TRBD1. The CDR3 is made up of 14 amino acids. Germline V gives CDR1 MNHEY, CDR2 SVGAGI. The J segment lost 5 bases and the V segment lost 5 bases, leaving 7 bases of the junction unmatched. The CDR3 DNA follows: TGTGCCAGCAGTACGAGGACAGGGGCTGACGAGCAGTACTTC. It is translated as CASSTRTGADEQYF.

The chain is built from TRBV10-3 and TRBJ2-1, with D possibly matching TRBD2 (6 bases). CDR1 ENHRY and CDR2 SYGVKD come from the germline V gene. The CDR3 sequence is 14 residues long. Trimming cost V 11 bases and J 0 bases, with 14 bases left between them. CDR3 DNA: TGTGCCGTCTTGTCGGGAGTCTCCTACAATGAGCAGTTCTTC. It is translated as CAVLSGVSYNEQFF.

Remarks on this clone: Other DNA sequences within the sample encode an identical CDR3. This chain connects TRBV5-1 to TRBJ2-5; 10 positions agree with TRBD2. V gave up 0 bases and J gave up 5 bases; unmatched junction bases: 4. The CDR3 has 15 residues. CDR1 and CDR2 (germline): SGHRS, YFSETQ. The CDR3 sequence is CASSLVLAGVETQYF. CDR3 DNA sequence: TGCGCCAGCAGCTTGGTGCTAGCGGGGGTTGAGACCCAGTACTTC.

The chain uses TRBV28 and TRBJ1-5; D unresolved. V was cut by 4 bases and J by 2 bases, with 21 bases left in between. Germline CDR1 is MDHEN and CDR2 is SYDVKM. The CDR3 runs to 18 residues. DNA for the CDR3: TGTGCCAGCAGTTCCCCTCGGGTCACCGCCCCGGGCAATCAGCCCCAGCATTTT. This encodes CASSSPRVTAPGNQPQHF.

The chain employs TRBV18 and TRBJ1-4; 7 positions agree with TRBD1. The germline V gene encodes CDR1 KGHSH and CDR2 LQKENI. CDR3 size: 16 residues. The ends lost 2 bases at V and 6 bases at J; junction bases unmatched: 9. CDR3 loop: CASSPWAGQGDEKLFF. The CDR3 coding sequence is TGTGCCAGCTCACCATGGGCCGGGCAGGGGGATGAAAAACTGTTTTTT.

The chain uses TRBV29-1 and TRBJ2-2; D possibly corresponds to TRBD1 (6 bases). The V gene lost 0 bases and the J gene lost 2 bases, with 10 bases spanning the gap. Germline V gives CDR1 SQVTM, CDR2 ANQGSEA. This CDR3 contains 15 residues. CDR3: CSVEDRTANTGELFF. The CDR3 region has the DNA TGCAGCGTTGAAGATAGGACAGCTAACACCGGGGAGCTGTTTTTT.